The rows below give T cell receptor beta chains drawn from one sample of a study of CD8+ T cells in alopecia areata. Measured with immunoSEQ multiplex PCR; TCRdb has only the in-frame clones, and not every one. Here the sample spans 150,000 to 200,000 clones, 55% to 65% being singletons. The specimen sequenced was CD4+ T cells sorted from blood. These receptors came from a human donor in good health. Each CDR3 is given with its conserved first and last residue. Fields, in order: V gene, J gene, clone size, D gene, CDR3 protein, CDR3 DNA. The D gene is left open where the match is weak. Expanded clones get a size class; other rows say once, few or many, or leave the size out.

>TRBV5-1|TRBJ2-5|NA|NA
CASSLGSGETQYF
TGCGCCAGCAGCTTGGGATCAGGCGAGACCCAGTACTTC
>TRBV27|TRBJ2-2|NA|NA
CASSSWRSGELFF
TGTGCCAGCAGTTCCTGGCGTTCCGGGGAGCTGTTTTTT
>TRBV28|TRBJ1-1|once|NA
CASRRRGASTEAFF
TGTGCCAGCAGGCGACGCGGGGCGAGCACTGAAGCTTTCTTT
>TRBV7-9|TRBJ2-5|few|NA
CASTPGTSRQETQYF
TGTGCCAGCACTCCCGGGACGTCTAGGCAAGAGACCCAGTACTTC
>TRBV6-5|TRBJ1-4|NA|NA
CASSVASPNEKLFF
TGTGCCAGTTCAGTGGCCAGCCCTAATGAAAAACTGTTTTTT
>TRBV5-1|TRBJ1-2|NA|TRBD1
CASSARDRGPTGYTF
TGCGCCAGCAGCGCCCGGGACAGGGGGCCTACCGGCTACACCTTC
>TRBV5-6|TRBJ2-2|NA|TRBD2
CASSTGLAGGTGELFF
TGTGCCAGCAGCACCGGACTAGCGGGAGGTACCGGGGAGCTGTTTTTT
>TRBV5-1|TRBJ2-5|few|TRBD1
CASSSTGTQETQYF
TGCGCCAGCAGCTCGACAGGGACCCAAGAGACCCAGTACTTC
>TRBV27|TRBJ1-1|NA|NA
CASSLRGAAEAFF
TGTGCCAGCAGTTTACGAGGGGCGGCTGAAGCTTTCTTT
>TRBV6-5|TRBJ2-7|NA|TRBD2
CASTPAGRVYEQYF
TGTGCCAGCACCCCAGCGGGGAGGGTGTACGAGCAGTACTTC
>TRBV5-1|TRBJ2-3|NA|NA
CASSFTDTQYF
TGCGCCAGCAGCTTCACAGATACGCAGTATTTT
>TRBV30|TRBJ2-7|few|TRBD2
CAWIRDYGSEQYF
TGTGCCTGGATTCGGGACTACGGATCCGAGCAGTACTTC
>TRBV7-3|TRBJ2-3|NA|NA
CASSLSGGDTQYF
TGTGCCAGCAGCCTTTCCGGGGGAGATACGCAGTATTTT
>TRBV30|TRBJ2-7|NA|TRBD2
CAWSVETSGYEQYF
TGTGCCTGGAGTGTAGAGACTAGCGGTTACGAGCAGTACTTC
>TRBV18|TRBJ1-5|NA|NA
CASSSSGDQPQHF
TGTGCCAGCTCGTCCTCGGGGGATCAGCCCCAGCATTTT
>TRBV19|TRBJ2-3|few|NA
CARGTERDTETDTQYF
TGTGCCAGAGGGACCGAACGGGACACAGAAACAGATACGCAGTATTTT
>TRBV27|TRBJ1-5|NA|TRBD1
CASSLAQRTGKPAQHF
TGTGCCAGCAGTTTAGCCCAACGGACAGGGAAACCGGCCCAGCATTTT
>TRBV9|TRBJ2-5|NA|NA
CASSVAAGETQYF
TGTGCCAGCAGCGTAGCGGCGGGAGAGACCCAGTACTTC
>TRBV15|TRBJ1-2|NA|NA
CATSRDLGGGYGYTF
TGTGCCACCAGCAGAGATCTCGGGGGAGGCTATGGCTACACCTTC
>TRBV29-1|TRBJ2-2|NA|TRBD2
CSVALAGVETGELFF
TGCAGCGTTGCACTAGCGGGAGTCGAAACCGGGGAGCTGTTTTTT
>TRBV6-5|TRBJ1-1|NA|TRBD1
CASRLTRTGNTEAFF
TGTGCCAGCAGATTAACCCGGACAGGGAACACTGAAGCTTTCTTT
>TRBV29-1|TRBJ2-3|NA|TRBD2
CSVESSGSSTDTQYF
TGCAGCGTTGAATCTAGCGGCTCTAGCACAGATACGCAGTATTTT
>TRBV11-2|TRBJ1-1|NA|NA
CASSPVGGNTEAFF
TGTGCCAGCAGCCCGGTGGGGGGGAACACTGAAGCTTTCTTT
>TRBV19|TRBJ1-5|NA|TRBD1
CASSGQGVNQPQHF
TGTGCCAGTAGTGGGCAGGGGGTCAATCAGCCCCAGCATTTT
>TRBV2|TRBJ2-7|NA|TRBD1
CASSASGGAYEQYF
TGTGCCAGCAGTGCTTCAGGGGGCGCCTACGAGCAGTACTTC
>TRBV4-1|TRBJ2-1|once|TRBD2
CASSQGTSGRRHNEQFF
TGCGCCAGCAGCCAAGGGACTAGCGGGAGGCGTCACAATGAGCAGTTCTTC
>TRBV29-1|TRBJ2-3|NA|NA
CSVDFSTDTQYF
TGCAGCGTGGACTTTAGCACAGATACGCAGTATTTT
>TRBV29-1|TRBJ2-4|few|TRBD2
CSAELGGLNIQYF
TGCAGCGCCGAGTTGGGGGGGTTAAACATTCAGTACTTC
>TRBV10-3|TRBJ2-5|NA|NA
CAISDPGFERETQYF
TGTGCCATCAGTGATCCCGGGTTTGAGAGAGAGACCCAGTACTTC
>TRBV7-8|TRBJ2-4|few|NA
CASSLDLAKNIQYF
TGTGCCAGCAGCTTGGATCTAGCCAAAAACATTCAGTACTTC
>TRBV30|TRBJ2-3|few|TRBD1
CAWSPGQGRRYTQYF
TGTGCCTGGAGTCCAGGACAGGGGAGAAGATATACGCAGTATTTT